This is a list of T cell receptor beta chains from one sample in a study of OX40 agonist ivuxolimab in advanced cancers. The assay was immunoSEQ multiplex PCR, and TCRdb's table has in-frame clones only and misses some. The data hold tens of thousands of clones, with around four fifths observed a single time. The sequencing here drew on CD4+ or CD8+ T cells sorted from blood, taken in a trial of the OX40 agonist ivuxolimab. The origin of the receptors is an adult with an advanced solid tumor such as melanoma, head and neck, liver or kidney cancer. Both conserved end residues are part of each CDR3. The D gene is left open where the match is weak. Size is stated for part of the rows, as once, few or many counts, or as a class when the clone is expanded.

D	V	size	J	CDR3	DNA
-	TRBV7-8	once	TRBJ2-3	CASSLEPDDFASTDTQYF	TGTGCCAGCAGCTTAGAGCCAGACGACTTCGCTAGCACAGATACGCAGTATTTT
-	TRBV10-3	-	TRBJ1-1	CAVRKNTEAFF	TGTGCCGTCCGAAAGAACACTGAAGCTTTCTTT
-	TRBV27	few	TRBJ1-1	CASSPTRGTTEAFF	TGTGCCAGCAGCCCCACTCGGGGTACCACTGAAGCTTTCTTT
TRBD2	TRBV19	-	TRBJ2-3	CASTTSGTTDTQYF	TGTGCCAGTACGACTAGCGGAACCACAGATACGCAGTATTTT
-	TRBV20-1	once	TRBJ1-1	CSASFGTEAFF	TGCAGTGCTAGTTTCGGCACTGAAGCTTTCTTT
-	TRBV11-2	-	TRBJ1-6	CASSPSGEKNSPLHF	TGTGCCAGCAGCCCTAGTGGGGAGAAAAATTCACCCCTCCACTTT
TRBD1	TRBV10-1	-	TRBJ2-1	CASSQTGARYNEQFF	TGCGCCAGCAGTCAAACAGGGGCCCGGTACAATGAGCAGTTCTTC
TRBD2	TRBV7-2	-	TRBJ2-6	CASSPRWGGTGANVLTF	TGTGCCAGCAGCCCCCGGTGGGGGGGAACTGGGGCCAACGTCCTGACTTTC
TRBD1	TRBV27	-	TRBJ1-2	CASSWGQGDYGYTF	TGTGCCAGCAGTTGGGGACAGGGGGACTATGGCTACACCTTC
-	TRBV7-9	once	TRBJ2-7	CASSQTGAPTQTGTYEQYF	TGTGCCAGCAGCCAAACAGGAGCCCCTACGCAGACCGGGACCTACGAGCAGTACTTC
TRBD2	TRBV5-1	once	TRBJ2-3	CASSPFGLAGSGDTQYF	TGCGCCAGCAGCCCATTTGGCCTAGCGGGATCCGGAGATACGCAGTATTTT
-	TRBV5-8	-	TRBJ2-7	CASSFGSSYEQYF	TGTGCCAGCAGCTTCGGCAGTTCCTACGAGCAGTACTTC
TRBD1	TRBV28	-	TRBJ2-2	CASSPQGAGFGELFF	TGTGCCAGCAGTCCCCAGGGGGCGGGATTCGGGGAGCTGTTTTTT
-	TRBV5-1	-	TRBJ2-6	CASSLGQPSSGANVLTF	TGCGCCAGCAGCTTGGGGCAGCCAAGCTCTGGGGCCAACGTCCTGACTTTC
TRBD2	TRBV18	-	TRBJ2-1	CASSPPSGRVNEQFF	TGTGCCAGCTCACCACCTAGCGGGAGGGTGAATGAGCAGTTCTTC
TRBD2	TRBV4-1	-	TRBJ2-1	CASSQGTQLAGGYNEQFF	TGCGCCAGCAGCCAAGGAACCCAACTAGCGGGGGGCTACAATGAGCAGTTCTTC
-	TRBV30	-	TRBJ2-3	CAWSGLPGSRDTQYF	TGTGCCTGGAGCGGTCTCCCGGGATCCAGGGATACGCAGTATTTT
-	TRBV28	-	TRBJ2-3	CASSILLGMRRADTQYF	TGTGCCAGCAGTATCCTGCTAGGCATGCGTAGGGCAGATACGCAGTATTTT
-	TRBV28	-	TRBJ2-7	CASSFLNSYEQYF	TGTGCCAGCAGTTTCTTGAACAGCTACGAGCAGTACTTC
TRBD1	TRBV5-8	few	TRBJ2-3	CASSSGTGRTDTQYF	TGTGCCAGCAGTTCCGGGACAGGGAGGACAGATACGCAGTATTTT
-	TRBV23-1	-	TRBJ2-3	CASSQSFQHPDTQYF	TGCGCCAGCAGTCAATCCTTCCAACACCCAGATACGCAGTATTTT
-	TRBV25-1	few	TRBJ1-1	CASSAGTNTEAFF	TGTGCCAGCAGTGCGGGTACTAACACTGAAGCTTTCTTT
TRBD2	TRBV4-3	few	TRBJ2-7	CASSHNSGIPYEQYF	TGCGCCAGCAGCCATAATAGCGGGATCCCTTACGAGCAGTACTTC
TRBD1	TRBV7-9	-	TRBJ1-3	CASRSGQGTGNTIYF	TGTGCCAGCAGATCCGGACAGGGAACTGGAAACACCATATATTTT
-	TRBV2	-	TRBJ1-1	CASLGTEAFF	TGTGCCAGCTTGGGCACTGAAGCTTTCTTT
-	TRBV2	-	TRBJ1-5	CASLKDTRGNQPQHF	TGTGCCAGTTTGAAGGACACTAGGGGTAATCAGCCCCAGCATTTT
-	TRBV6-1	-	TRBJ1-5	CASSDPLYSNQPQHF	TGTGCCAGCAGTGATCCTTTATATAGCAATCAGCCCCAGCATTTT
-	TRBV5-5	-	TRBJ1-3	CASSLASGSSGNTIYF	TGTGCCAGCAGCTTGGCCTCAGGGAGCTCTGGAAACACCATATATTTT
-	TRBV7-9	-	TRBJ2-1	CASRTHTIANSNEQFF	TGTGCCAGCAGAACCCACACTATAGCGAATAGCAATGAGCAGTTCTTC
TRBD1	TRBV28	-	TRBJ2-3	CASSLYRTGHADTQYF	TGTGCCAGCAGTTTATATCGGACAGGGCACGCAGATACGCAGTATTTT
-	TRBV5-6	-	TRBJ1-4	CASSSDSIRLATNEKLFF	TGTGCCAGCAGCTCTGATTCCATCAGGCTGGCAACTAATGAAAAGCTGTTTTTT
TRBD2	TRBV9	-	TRBJ2-3	CASSPYGLAGATDTQYF	TGTGCCAGCAGCCCTTACGGACTAGCGGGAGCTACAGATACGCAGTATTTT
-	TRBV29-1	once	TRBJ1-3	CSVVQGSSGNTIYF	TGCAGCGTTGTCCAGGGATCCTCTGGAAACACCATATATTTT
TRBD1	TRBV19	few	TRBJ2-7	CASSATGGVNEQYF	TGTGCCAGTAGTGCGACAGGGGGCGTCAACGAGCAGTACTTC
TRBD2	TRBV27	-	TRBJ2-7	CASSLMGLADSYEQYF	TGTGCCAGCAGCTTAATGGGACTAGCGGACTCCTACGAGCAGTACTTC
-	TRBV5-1	-	TRBJ2-7	CASSENLSGAGETGEQYF	TGCGCCAGCAGCGAAAACCTTTCGGGGGCGGGAGAAACAGGCGAGCAGTACTTC
TRBD1	TRBV7-9	-	TRBJ1-5	CASSLGTGERNQPQHF	TGTGCCAGCAGCTTAGGGACAGGGGAACGCAATCAGCCCCAGCATTTT
-	TRBV6-1	-	TRBJ2-7	CASSAPRPTGVSYEQYF	TGTGCCAGCAGTGCACCCCGCCCCACGGGAGTCTCCTACGAGCAGTACTTC
TRBD2	TRBV9	-	TRBJ2-5	CASSVWSSGVGFPVQETQYF	TGTGCCAGCAGCGTATGGTCTAGCGGGGTCGGGTTTCCGGTCCAAGAGACCCAGTACTTC
TRBD2	TRBV7-3	-	TRBJ2-5	CASSLTGLAGVRETQYF	TGTGCCAGCAGCTTAACGGGACTAGCGGGAGTGCGAGAGACCCAGTACTTC
TRBD2	TRBV4-3	-	TRBJ2-5	CASSQATRGGRETQYF	TGCGCCAGCAGCCAAGCTACCCGCGGGGGGCGAGAGACCCAGTACTTC
TRBD1	TRBV27	-	TRBJ2-2	CASSSSPGQLTGELFF	TGTGCCAGCAGTTCCTCCCCGGGACAGCTCACCGGGGAGCTGTTTTTT
TRBD2	TRBV2	-	TRBJ2-3	CASRDSGTSFGDTQYF	TGTGCCAGCAGGGACTCTGGGACTAGTTTTGGGGATACGCAGTATTTT
TRBD1	TRBV29-1	-	TRBJ2-4	CSVPGQGENIQYF	TGCAGCGTTCCGGGACAGGGCGAAAACATTCAGTACTTC
TRBD1	TRBV6-5	-	TRBJ2-1	CASRTGTGYNEQFF	TGTGCCAGCAGGACCGGGACAGGGTACAATGAGCAGTTCTTC
TRBD2	TRBV10-3	once	TRBJ2-3	CAISDLAGSSTDTQYF	TGTGCCATCAGTGACCTAGCGGGGTCCTCCACAGATACGCAGTATTTT
-	TRBV28	-	TRBJ1-2	CASRGAIGGYTF	TGTGCCAGCAGGGGGGCGATTGGGGGCTACACCTTC
TRBD1	TRBV2	-	TRBJ2-7	CASRGDRGSYEQYF	TGTGCCAGCAGAGGGGACAGGGGGTCGTACGAGCAGTACTTC